What follows describes a single T cell receptor beta chain. These data originate in a study of blood T cell repertoires in COVID-19. Study context: The United States, Italy and Spain supplied acute and convalescent COVID-19 samples. PBMCs, B-cell-depleted T cells, or T cells provided the cDNA or gDNA that made up the material.

TCRdb keeps only in-frame clones here, not all; method: immunoSEQ multiplex PCR. The sample yields some 280,000 clones, 70% to 90% seen once. The sample consisted of peripheral blood. This sequence was found in a woman aged 60 to 75 with acute or convalescent COVID-19.

The CDR3 loop is CASSLIPSGELFF. For the CDR3, the DNA is TGTGCCAGCAGCTTAATCCCTAGCGGGGAGCTGTTTTTT. This rearrangement joins TRBV11-3 to TRBJ2-2; no firm D call. The CDR3 extends over 13 amino acids. The germline V gene encodes CDR1 SGHNT and CDR2 YENEEA. Trimming cost V 2 bases and J 7 bases, with 8 bases left between them.